These 18 T cell receptor beta chains originate from one sample sequenced in a study of cytomegalovirus exposure and HLA in healthy donors. Both 60 Vbeta primers and 13 Jbeta primers went into the PCR. The protocol was immunoSEQ multiplex PCR, while the TCRdb copy is restricted to in-frame clones and leaves out a portion. The data hold under 200,000 clones, with about 80% observed a single time. Source material: PBMCs. The receptors originated from a man aged 30 to 45 in good health and CMV-seronegative.

The table lists this clone with a few counts. This chain links TRBV11-2 with TRBJ2-7; 7 bases map to TRBD2. CDR1 SGHAT and CDR2 FQNNGV come from the germline V gene. This CDR3 has 15 amino acids. J lost 6 bases, V lost 6 bases, and 14 bases had no gene match. The CDR3 bases are TGTGCCAGCAGATCCACTATGGCGGGAGCCTCCGAGCAGTACTTC. It translates to CASRSTMAGASEQYF. Filled out from reference TRBV11-2 and TRBJ2-7, the complete variable domain reads EAGVAQSPRYKIIEKRQSVAFWCNPISGHATLYWYQQILGQGPKLLIQFQNNGVVDDSQLPKDRFSAERLKGVDSTLKIQPAKLEDSAVYLCASRSTMAGASEQYFGPGTRLTVT.

The rearrangement uses TRBV7-2 and TRBJ1-2; 8 bases fit TRBD1. With V trimmed by 5 bases and J by 3 bases, 2 bases remained unmatched. CDR3 length: 13 amino acids. Germline CDR1 and CDR2: SGHTA and FQGNSA. The CDR3 DNA follows: TGTGCCAGCAGCCCGGGACAGGACTATGGCTACACCTTC. This codes for CASSPGQDYGYTF.

This chain's CDR3 is CASSLSGLLPEAFF. The DNA of the CDR3 is TGCGCCAGCAGCCTCTCAGGCCTTCTCCCTGAAGCTTTCTTT. The rearrangement links TRBV5-1 to TRBJ1-1; no clear D. The V end lost 4 bases, the J end lost 6 bases, and 16 bases lay between the germline ends. The germline V gene encodes CDR1 SGHRS and CDR2 YFSETQ. This CDR3 is built from 14 residues.

The V and J genes are TRBV28 and TRBJ2-7, with a tentative D call TRBD1 (6 bases). CDR1 MDHEN and CDR2 SYDVKM come from the germline V gene. The CDR3 runs 14 residues. Deletions cut 6 bases from V and 4 bases from J, with 16 bases between. The CDR3 bases are TGTGCCAGCAGACCGACAGGCCAAAGATACGAGCAGTACTTC. It encodes CASRPTGQRYEQYF.

V usage is TRBV11-2 and J usage is TRBJ2-5; 11 bases are shared with TRBD1. Germline lookup yields CDR1 SGHAT and CDR2 FQNNGV. This CDR3 spans 17 amino acids. The trim removed 5 bases at V and 7 bases at J, leaving 15 bases unmatched. The CDR3 nucleotides are TGTGCCAGCAGCCAAACAACAGGACAGGGGGCTTGGGTGACCCAGTACTTC. Encoded protein: CASSQTTGQGAWVTQYF.

CDR3 sequence: CASSEGLAAEQYF. The CDR3 region has the DNA TGCGCCAGCAGCGAGGGACTAGCTGCCGAGCAGTACTTC. The V and J genes are TRBV5-1 and TRBJ2-7; 9 positions agree with TRBD2. CDR1 and CDR2 from the germline V gene are SGHRS and YFSETQ. The junction had 5 bases not matched to a gene; V was cut back by 4 bases and J by 6 bases. The CDR3 contains 13 residues.

J is TRBJ2-7 and V is TRBV19; D may be TRBD1 (6 bases). V was clipped by 4 bases and J by 3 bases, with 13 bases between them. Germline V gene sequence: CDR1 LNHDA, CDR2 SQIVND (reference sequence). This CDR3 spans 14 amino acids. Here the CDR3 reads CASSNVGGVYEQYF. As DNA, the CDR3 is TGTGCCAGTAGTAATGTAGGGGGAGTCTACGAGCAGTACTTC. Filled out from reference TRBV19 and TRBJ2-7, the complete variable domain reads DGGITQSPKYLFRKEGQNVTLSCEQNLNHDAMYWYRQDPGQGLRLIYYSQIVNDFQKGDIAEGYSVSREKKESFPLTVTSAQKNPTAFYLCASSNVGGVYEQYFGPGTRLTVT.

The V call is TRBV5-1, the J call TRBJ2-1; the D gene is possibly TRBD1 (6 bases). Germline V CDR1 and CDR2: SGHRS, YFSETQ. CDR3 length: 16 residues. Trimming cost V 3 bases and J 0 bases, with 13 bases left between them. CDR3 coding DNA: TGCGCCAGCAGCTACATCAGGGGAAGCTCCTACAATGAGCAGTTCTTC. Amino acid sequence: CASSYIRGSSYNEQFF.

This clone appeared a single time. For the CDR3, the DNA is TGTGCCAGCAGCCAAAAATACAGGGGGTTAGGAGACACCATATATTTT. Protein: CASSQKYRGLGDTIYF. The rearrangement joins TRBV4-2 to TRBJ1-3; 8 bases are shared with TRBD1. Unmatched junction bases numbered 11, after V lost 2 bases and J lost 8 bases. The germline V gene has CDR1 LGHNA and CDR2 YNFKEQ. The CDR3 totals 16 residues.

The chain is built from TRBV27 and TRBJ2-1; 9 positions agree with TRBD2. The V gene's germline CDR1 is MNHEY and CDR2 SMNVEV (reference sequence). The CDR3 loop spans 14 amino acids. V lost 5 bases to trimming and J lost 3 bases; unmatched junction nucleotides: 2. CDR3 residues: CASSRTSDYNEQFF. The DNA for the CDR3 is TGTGCCAGCAGTCGGACTAGCGACTACAATGAGCAGTTCTTC.

The chain recombines TRBV10-1 with TRBJ2-1; 7 nucleotides match TRBD2. The CDR3 is made up of 15 amino acids. The germline V gene encodes CDR1 WNHNN and CDR2 SYGVQD (reference sequence). V lost 4 bases to trimming and J lost 4 bases; unmatched junction nucleotides: 7. For the CDR3, the DNA is TGCGCCAGCAGTGTCGCGGGAGTAGGGTACAATGAGCAGTTCTTC. Its translation: CASSVAGVGYNEQFF.

The rearrangement uses TRBV10-2 and TRBJ2-1; the match to TRBD2 covers 8 bases. Looked up from germline, CDR1 is WSHSY and CDR2 is SAAADI. Trimming cost V 8 bases and J 8 bases; bases outside gene matches: 11. The CDR3 sequence is 14 residues long. The CDR3 spells CASRAQREIDEQFF. CDR3 nucleotide sequence: TGCGCCAGCCGAGCGCAGCGGGAGATCGATGAGCAGTTCTTC.

This chain links TRBV4-1 with TRBJ2-7; TRBD2 matches at 8 bases. The CDR3 has 15 residues. Trimming at V came to 1 base and at J to 6 bases, leaving 8 bases not matched to a gene. Germline CDR1 and CDR2: MGHRA and YSYEKL. DNA of the CDR3: TGCGCCAGCAGCCAAGGGGGACTAGACATTTTCGAGCAGTACTTC. Protein sequence: CASSQGGLDIFEQYF.

V usage is TRBV28 and J usage is TRBJ1-4; 8 bases align to TRBD1. CDR1 is MDHEN and CDR2 is SYDVKM in the germline V gene. V shed 4 bases and J 8 bases; nucleotides not matched to a gene: 9. This CDR3 is built from 15 residues. The CDR3 region has the DNA TGTGCCAGCAGTTCCAGGGGGCGAGATAACGAAAAACTGTTTTTT. Amino acids: CASSSRGRDNEKLFF.

The chain has TRBV30 and TRBJ2-1; no clear D gene. The CDR3 loop spans 12 amino acids. From germline, CDR1 is GTSNPN and CDR2 SVGIG (reference sequence). The ends were cut back, 3 bases at V and 5 bases at J, with 8 bases in the middle. The CDR3 region has the DNA TGTGCCTGGAGCCCCATAGACAATGAGCAGTTCTTC. Translated, it gives CAWSPIDNEQFF.

V is TRBV27 and J is TRBJ1-4, with 8 bases aligning to TRBD1. V shed 4 bases, J shed 11 bases, and the junction held 9 bases outside the gene matches. The CDR3 covers 14 residues. Germline CDR1 reads MNHEY; CDR2 reads SMNVEV (reference sequence). CDR3 region: CASSSYPGQGKLFF. As DNA, the CDR3 is TGTGCCAGCAGTTCGTACCCCGGACAGGGCAAACTGTTTTTT.

J is TRBJ2-1 and V is TRBV25-1, with D possibly being TRBD2 (7 bases). V shed 4 bases and J shed 4 bases, with 17 bases lying between them. Per germline, CDR1 MGHDK and CDR2 SYGVNS. CDR3 length: 16 amino acids. The CDR3 coding sequence is TGTGCCAGCAGTGTCGGGTGGGGGGGCCGGTACAATGAGCAGTTCTTC. Residues: CASSVGWGGRYNEQFF. Combining the CDR3 with reference TRBV25-1 and TRBJ2-1 gives the whole variable domain EADIYQTPRYLVIGTGKKITLECSQTMGHDKMYWYQQDPGMELHLIHYSYGVNSTEKGDLSSESTVSRIRTEHFPLTLESARPSHTSQYLCASSVGWGGRYNEQFFGPGTRLTVL.

The chain carries TRBV30 and TRBJ1-1; D is unclear. V was cut by 4 bases and J by 8 bases, with 8 bases left in between. The CDR3 totals 10 residues. CDR1 is GTSNPN and CDR2 is SVGIG in the germline V gene (reference sequence). CDR3 coding DNA: TGTGCCTGGATCGGGAGGGAAGCTTTCTTT. Its translation: CAWIGREAFF.